The 7 T cell receptor beta chains presented below share a single source sample, sequenced in a study of Ad26.COV2.S vaccination and SARS-CoV-2 variants. Specified treatment: around 19 received Ad26.COV2.S at low or high dose, single or two shots; about 5 received placebo; per-sample allocation not given. Collection of samples fell on day 63 after the first vaccine or placebo injection. Repertoires were generated with immunoSEQ multiplex PCR, while TCRdb's copy carries only in-frame clones and drops some. The data hold about 400,000 clones, with 88% observed a single time. The sequences come from peripheral blood, collected in a trial of Ad26.COV2.S vaccine versus placebo. The receptor set was obtained from a person between 18 and 59 years old who received the Ad26.COV2.S COVID-19 vaccine or a placebo.

The V and J genes are TRBV14 and TRBJ2-3, with D perhaps TRBD2 (6 bases). This CDR3 spans 14 amino acids. Germline CDR1 reads SGHDN; CDR2 reads FVKESK. The V and J ends lost 3 bases and 5 bases respectively, with 12 bases between them. The DNA of the CDR3 is TGTGCCAGCAGCCAGAGATCTAGCGTAGATACGCAGTATTTT. Amino acids: CASSQRSSVDTQYF.

This chain connects TRBV10-2 to TRBJ2-7; 7 bases match TRBD2. V lost 2 bases and J lost 1; bases outside the gene matches: 8. Germline V gene lookup returns CDR1 WSHSY and CDR2 SAAADI. CDR3 length equals 16 residues. The CDR3, as DNA: TGCGCCAGCAGTGAGGTGAGAGCGGGGCCTTCCTACGAGCAGTACTTC. Its translation is CASSEVRAGPSYEQYF.

This clone was seen once. This chain connects TRBV6-1 to TRBJ1-1, with 9 bases lining up with TRBD1. The V gene end was trimmed by 5 bases and the J gene end by 0 bases; junction bases not matched to a gene: 7. The CDR3 extends over 16 amino acids. The germline V gene encodes CDR1 MNHNS and CDR2 SASEGT. CDR3 sequence reads: CASSQDRGEMNTEAFF. The CDR3 DNA is TGTGCCAGCAGTCAAGACAGGGGGGAGATGAACACTGAAGCTTTCTTT.

V and J are TRBV19 and TRBJ1-6; D is unclear. This CDR3 comprises 14 residues. The ends were cut back, 10 bases at V and 0 bases at J, with 10 bases in the middle. CDR1 is LNHDA and CDR2 is SQIVND in the germline V gene (reference sequence). The CDR3 coding sequence is TGTGCCACCTCCCTTAGCTCCTATAATTCACCCCTCCACTTT. Translation gives CATSLSSYNSPLHF. Full variable domain (rest looked up from reference TRBV19 and TRBJ1-6): DGGITQSPKYLFRKEGQNVTLSCEQNLNHDAMYWYRQDPGQGLRLIYYSQIVNDFQKGDIAEGYSVSREKKESFPLTVTSAQKNPTAFYLCATSLSSYNSPLHFGNGTRLTVT.

This clone appeared a few times. This sequence joins TRBV14 and TRBJ2-5, with TRBD2 matching over 11 bases. Germline assignment: CDR1 SGHDN and CDR2 FVKESK. This CDR3 region has 18 residues. V was clipped by 5 bases and J by 3 bases; unmatched bases: 14. The CDR3 protein is CASSFTGLAGGDEETQYF. The CDR3 DNA reads as TGTGCCAGCAGCTTTACCGGGCTAGCGGGGGGCGACGAAGAGACCCAGTACTTC.

The chain employs TRBV6-1 and TRBJ1-3; D call uncertain. The CDR3 extends over 17 amino acids. Germline V CDR1 and CDR2: MNHNS, SASEGT. V was shortened by 2 bases and J by 0 bases, with 14 bases between the two germline ends. CDR3 sequence: CASSEYPLSSSGNTIYF. CDR3 bases: TGTGCCAGCAGTGAATACCCCCTCTCCAGCTCTGGAAACACCATATATTTT.

The chain is built from TRBV5-1 and TRBJ2-5; weak D call: TRBD1 (6 bases). This CDR3 spans 16 amino acids. Germline V lookup: CDR1 SGHRS, CDR2 YFSETQ. Between the trimmed V and J ends, which lost 0 bases and 2 bases, there was a span of 14 bases. The CDR3 is CASSLEVTGDQETQYF. The CDR3 bases are TGCGCCAGCAGCTTGGAAGTGACAGGCGATCAAGAGACCCAGTACTTC.